This entry lists 23 T cell receptor beta chains sequenced from one sample in a study of cytomegalovirus exposure and HLA in healthy donors. The primer mix had 60 Vbeta and 13 Jbeta primers. The data were produced by immunoSEQ multiplex PCR, yet TCRdb's version contains in-frame clones alone and is incomplete. This sample's table has some 200,000 clones. The material sequenced was PBMCs. Receptor source: a girl aged 2 to 10 in good health and CMV-seropositive.

The J gene is TRBJ2-2, the V gene TRBV5-6; 9 bases match TRBD1. Germline V lookup: CDR1 SGHDT, CDR2 YYEEEE. J was trimmed by 6 bases and V by 4 bases; bases with no gene match: 7. CDR3 length: 15 residues. CDR3 coding DNA: TGTGCCAGCAGCGGGACAGGGCGAGCGGCCGGGGAGCTGTTTTTT. Protein: CASSGTGRAAGELFF.

The chain carries TRBV4-1 and TRBJ2-7; 8 bases map to TRBD2. Germline V gene sequence: CDR1 MGHRA, CDR2 YSYEKL. The CDR3 covers 15 residues. V was clipped by 1 base and J by 2 bases; unmatched bases: 4. The CDR3 spells CASSQAGGPPYEQYF. CDR3 in DNA: TGCGCCAGCAGCCAAGCGGGAGGGCCCCCCTACGAGCAGTACTTC.

In the case of this clone: A junction end diverges from the germline sequence, so it may reflect a read error. The same CDR3 can be traced to other DNA sequences in this sample. The chain couples TRBV4-1 to TRBJ2-5; 7 nucleotides match TRBD2. Germline-derived CDR1 and CDR2 are MGHRA and YSYEKL. The CDR3 spans 16 residues. In DNA form, the CDR3 reads TGCGCCAGTAGCCACCGTCGCGGGAGACGGCGAGAGACCCAGTACTTC. Encoded protein: CASSHRRGRRRETQYF.

The gene calls are TRBV2 and TRBJ2-3; D gene ambiguous. V lost 3 bases, J lost 4 bases, and 14 bases lay in between. From germline, CDR1 is SNHLY and CDR2 FYNNEI. The CDR3 contains 15 residues. In DNA, the CDR3 is TGTGCCAGCAGTGATCTCTGGTTCCGGGCAGATACGCAGTATTTT. Its translation: CASSDLWFRADTQYF.

This rearrangement joins TRBV4-1 to TRBJ1-4; 7 nucleotides agree with TRBD1. J lost 8 bases, V lost 0 bases, and 6 bases had no gene match. The CDR3 totals 15 residues. CDR1 and CDR2 from the germline V gene are MGHRA and YSYEKL. CDR3 in DNA: TGCGCCAGCAGCCAAGAGGGACAGCGTGGGGAAAAACTGTTTTTT. Residues: CASSQEGQRGEKLFF.

The chain joins TRBV27 to TRBJ2-1; D might be TRBD2 (6 bases). The CDR3 sequence is 14 residues long. The germline CDR1 and CDR2 sequences are MNHEY and SMNVEV (reference sequence). Trimming took 3 bases from V and 8 from J, leaving 14 bases between them. CDR3 sequence (DNA): TGTGCCAGCAGTTTTCGGCTAGAGCGGGATGAGCAGTTCTTC. Encoded protein: CASSFRLERDEQFF.

V and J are TRBV5-1 and TRBJ2-5; weak D call: TRBD1 (6 bases). Trimming stripped 0 bases from V and 3 bases from J, with 12 bases between. The length of the CDR3 is 15 residues. Germline values: CDR1 SGHRS, CDR2 YFSETQ. The CDR3 bases are TGCGCCAGCAGCTTGGTTCAGGGGCTTGAAGAGACCCAGTACTTC. It is translated as CASSLVQGLEETQYF.

The V and J genes are TRBV28 and TRBJ2-7; TRBD2 agrees at 9 bases. V lost 10 bases to trimming and J lost 6 bases; unmatched junction nucleotides: 13. The germline V gene encodes CDR1 MDHEN and CDR2 SYDVKM. The CDR3 covers 14 residues. CDR3 sequence reads: CATFGGREGGEQYF. The CDR3 DNA reads as TGTGCCACCTTTGGGGGGCGGGAGGGGGGCGAGCAGTACTTC.

This chain joins TRBV28 and TRBJ1-5, with 8 bases lining up with TRBD1. The CDR3 runs 15 residues. V trimming: 6 bases; J trimming: 5 bases; junction bases outside the gene matches: 9. The germline gives CDR1 MDHEN, CDR2 SYDVKM. The CDR3 bases are TGTGCCAGCAGCCTCGACAGGGGCATCGATCAGCCCCAGCATTTT. Translation gives CASSLDRGIDQPQHF.

This chain's CDR3 is CASGGLAGGPTDTQYF. Here the CDR3 DNA reads TGTGCCAGCGGGGGACTAGCGGGAGGGCCGACAGATACGCAGTATTTT. The chain recombines TRBV27 with TRBJ2-3; 16 bases are shared with TRBD2. The junction had 5 bases not matched to a gene; V was cut back by 8 bases and J by 3 bases. CDR1 and CDR2 from the germline V gene are MNHEY and SMNVEV (reference sequence). This CDR3 region has 16 residues.

V is TRBV27 and J is TRBJ1-1; 11 bases are a match to TRBD1. This CDR3 has 17 amino acids. V shed 5 bases, J shed 0 bases, and the junction held 8 bases outside the gene matches. Germline CDR1 reads MNHEY; CDR2 reads SMNVEV (reference sequence). CDR3 protein: CASSNTDRGRMNTEAFF. CDR3 bases: TGTGCCAGCAGTAATACGGACAGGGGGCGGATGAACACTGAAGCTTTCTTT.

For this clone: Other DNA sequences of this sample code for an identical CDR3. The chain uses TRBV7-9 and TRBJ1-4, with TRBD1 matching 8 bases. The V gene end was trimmed by 5 bases and the J gene end by 8 bases; junction bases not matched to a gene: 7. From germline, CDR1 is SEHNR and CDR2 FQNEAQ (reference sequence). CDR3 size: 14 residues. CDR3 protein: CASSPDRGEEKLFF. The CDR3 DNA reads TGTGCCAGCAGCCCCGACAGGGGTGAAGAAAAACTGTTTTTT.

This chain uses TRBV5-1 with TRBJ2-1, with TRBD1 matching 8 bases. V was pared by 4 bases and J by 6 bases, with 15 bases of the junction left unmatched. CDR3 length: 17 amino acids. Germline V gene data show CDR1 as SGHRS and CDR2 as YFSETQ. Written as DNA, the CDR3 is TGCGCCAGCAGCCCAAGACCGGGACAGGAGGGCGGCAATGAGCAGTTCTTC. Translating gives CASSPRPGQEGGNEQFF.

The chain has TRBV2 and TRBJ2-1; D is possibly TRBD1 (7 bases). The CDR3 length is 15 residues. V was trimmed by 6 bases and J by 6 bases, leaving 18 bases between them. Germline CDR1 and CDR2: SNHLY and FYNNEI. In nucleotides, the CDR3 is TGTGCCAGCAGGGAGGGACAGACTCCCTCCAATGAGCAGTTCTTC. Its protein product is CASREGQTPSNEQFF.

The chain is built from TRBV10-2 and TRBJ2-7, with TRBD2 identical over 13 bases. After removal of 4 bases from V and 4 bases from J, the junction contained 10 bases not matched to a gene. The CDR3 spans 17 residues. Germline loops: CDR1 WSHSY, CDR2 SAAADI. The CDR3 DNA is TGCGCCAGCAGTGCTCTAACTCAGGGACTAGCGGGATACGAGCAGTACTTC. Residues: CASSALTQGLAGYEQYF.

V gene TRBV6-5 combines with J gene TRBJ2-3, with 7 nucleotides matching TRBD2. Trimming at V came to 3 bases and at J to 2 bases, leaving 8 bases not matched to a gene. The CDR3 runs 16 residues. Per the germline V gene, CDR1 is MNHEY and CDR2 is SVGAGI. This chain's CDR3 is CASSYLAGVATDTQYF. The CDR3 DNA reads TGTGCCAGCAGTTATCTTGCGGGAGTTGCCACAGATACGCAGTATTTT.

The rearrangement uses TRBV19 and TRBJ1-2, with 7 bases identical to TRBD1. This CDR3 contains 17 residues. The ends lost 2 bases at V and 1 base at J; junction bases unmatched: 10. Germline V gene lookup returns CDR1 LNHDA and CDR2 SQIVND (reference sequence). The CDR3 sequence: CASSITRQGSVNYGYTF. CDR3 DNA sequence: TGTGCCAGTAGTATAACCCGACAGGGCTCCGTTAACTATGGCTACACCTTC.

This chain uses TRBV29-1 with TRBJ2-1; 13 nucleotides align to TRBD2. The CDR3 spans 14 residues. Germline assignment: CDR1 SQVTM and CDR2 ANQGSEA. Trimming at V came to 1 base and at J to 6 bases, leaving 0 bases not matched to a gene. This CDR3 is CSVEGLAGGNEQFF. For the CDR3, the DNA is TGCAGCGTTGAAGGACTAGCGGGAGGCAATGAGCAGTTCTTC.

V and J are TRBV5-1 and TRBJ2-2, with a possible D match to TRBD2 (5 bases). V lost 4 bases, J lost 0 bases, and 16 bases lay in between. This CDR3 comprises 17 residues. The germline CDR1 and CDR2 sequences are SGHRS and YFSETQ. CDR3 amino acids: CASSPLVDFSNTGELFF. DNA of the CDR3: TGCGCCAGCAGCCCCCTGGTGGACTTCTCGAACACCGGGGAGCTGTTTTTT.

The V and J genes are TRBV5-6 and TRBJ1-5; D ambiguous. The CDR3 sequence is 16 residues long. CDR1 is SGHDT, CDR2 YYEEEE, per germline. V was trimmed by 4 bases and J by 5 bases, leaving 19 bases between them. The DNA of the CDR3 is TGTGCCAGCAGCCTCGGGGAAGGGAAAATCGATCAGCCCCAGCATTTT. Encoded protein: CASSLGEGKIDQPQHF.

The chain joins TRBV19 to TRBJ2-1; 11 nucleotides line up with TRBD2. CDR3 length: 17 residues. Germline-derived CDR1 and CDR2 are LNHDA and SQIVND (reference sequence). Trimming at V came to 4 bases and at J to 4 bases, leaving 9 bases not matched to a gene. The DNA of the CDR3 is TGTGCCAGTAGTAATGTGCGACTAGCGGGGCTTTACAATGAGCAGTTCTTC. Translated: CASSNVRLAGLYNEQFF.

The chain recombines TRBV7-9 with TRBJ2-1, with unresolved D. This CDR3 has 15 residues. Germline V gives CDR1 SEHNR, CDR2 FQNEAQ (reference sequence). Trimming removed 0 bases at V and 7 bases at J, with 13 bases between. In DNA form, the CDR3 reads TGTGCCAGCAGCTTAGCGGAGTCTAGGTGGAATGAGCAGTTCTTC. Its translation is CASSLAESRWNEQFF.

The J gene is TRBJ2-5, the V gene TRBV28; D is unclear. The V gene lost 8 bases and the J gene lost 0 bases, with 4 bases spanning the gap. Germline V CDR1 and CDR2: MDHEN, SYDVKM. The CDR3 loop spans 11 amino acids. The CDR3 reads CASAYQETQYF. In DNA form, the CDR3 reads TGTGCCAGCGCGTACCAAGAGACCCAGTACTTC.